This T cell receptor (beta chain) was recorded in a study of vaccination effects on CD4 cells after COVID-19. Study findings and constraints: Among infection- and vaccine-induced clones, marked clonal contraction occurred late after vaccination. Few convalescent patients were studied, and early post-infection samples were lacking. Researchers report that only 1 of 255 vaccine-induced clones in healthy vaccinees cross-reacted with common cold coronaviruses.

Here immunoSEQ multiplex PCR was the method, and the copy in TCRdb shows in-frame clones only, minus some. The sample lists roughly 36,000 clones, roughly 74% seen once, with around 3% in the top ten. As to this clone: What it binds is unknown.

CD4+ T cells were isolated after approximately 10 days of culture. Vaccine recipients, nucleocapsid antibody negative, had no prior SARS-CoV-2 infection. Germline V CDR1 and CDR2: LNHDA, SQIVND (reference sequence). Losses at the gene ends were 1 base for V and 0 bases for J; bases not matched to a gene: 3. The length of the CDR3 is 16 residues. This clonotype was sampled from a human donor who received a COVID-19 vaccine. This specimen consisted of CD4+ T cells from PBMCs cultured without peptide, obtained before COVID-19 vaccination. This chain connects TRBV19 to TRBJ2-4; 7 positions agree with TRBD2. The CDR3 reads CASSIVGGLAKNIQYF. The DNA for the CDR3 is TGTGCCAGTAGTATAGTCGGGGGGTTAGCCAAAAACATTCAGTACTTC.